The subject of this entry is one T cell receptor beta chain. The antigen remains undetermined. A single record per CDR3 protein comes from TCRdb applying MiXCR to the reads. The data show 650,000 to 900,000 distinct CDR3 sequences, about 30% seen once. The sample comes from a study of T cell repertoires in cytomegalovirus infection. Study overall: Alongside well-studied HLA-B-restricted CMV epitopes, recently identified HLA-C-restricted CMV epitopes were also used. Matching HLA type, along with CMV infection, was indicated by public TCR beta signatures. The study, taken as a whole, reports: In two of eight donors, the top clonotype was HLA-C-restricted CMV-specific. Pooled public TCR beta family frequency picked out CMV carriers with the relevant HLA.

The CDR3 contains 14 residues. The trim removed 4 bases at V and 2 bases at J, leaving 5 bases unmatched. CDR1 is MNHNS and CDR2 is SASEGT in the germline V gene. The sequencing here drew on cultured CD8+ T cells from PBMCs, taken from culture after CMV antigen stimulation. The chain links TRBV6-1 to TRBJ2-7, with 7 positions matching TRBD1. This TCR came from a human donor in good health (CMV status not recorded). Some clones in this sample may be carry-over from other donors' samples. CDR3 amino acids: CASSVRDRTYEQYF. CDR3 sequence (DNA): TGTGCCAGCAGTGTCCGGGACAGAACCTACGAGCAGTACTTC.